This T cell receptor beta chain was found in a study of cytomegalovirus exposure and HLA in healthy donors. Study observations and caveats: By HLA locus, TCR association rates varied in a later analysis, with DRB1 showing the most and HLA-C the fewest.

The V end lost 0 bases, the J end lost 2 bases, and 11 bases lay between the germline ends. The CDR3 contains 16 residues. The germline V gene has CDR1 SGHRS and CDR2 YFSETQ. The PCR contained 60 Vbeta and 13 Jbeta primers. How the authors handled the data: In a later analysis, 79 million or so unique TCR beta chains included roughly 11 million shared by two or more donors. The data were produced by immunoSEQ multiplex PCR, yet TCRdb's version contains in-frame clones alone and is incomplete. V and J calls and clone size are those listed in that table; D and trimming were worked out from the DNA. The sample holds about 260,000 clones; 84% are singletons and the top ten take about 2%. Note on this clone: Its target is unknown. Other nucleotide sequences in the sample specify the same CDR3.

This chain links TRBV5-1 with TRBJ2-2; D gene uncertain. This clonotype was obtained from a woman in her forties in good health and CMV-seropositive. Input material: PBMCs. The chain's CDR3 is CASSLGLAANTGELFF. The CDR3 DNA is TGCGCCAGCAGCTTGGGATTAGCCGCCAACACCGGGGAGCTGTTTTTT.